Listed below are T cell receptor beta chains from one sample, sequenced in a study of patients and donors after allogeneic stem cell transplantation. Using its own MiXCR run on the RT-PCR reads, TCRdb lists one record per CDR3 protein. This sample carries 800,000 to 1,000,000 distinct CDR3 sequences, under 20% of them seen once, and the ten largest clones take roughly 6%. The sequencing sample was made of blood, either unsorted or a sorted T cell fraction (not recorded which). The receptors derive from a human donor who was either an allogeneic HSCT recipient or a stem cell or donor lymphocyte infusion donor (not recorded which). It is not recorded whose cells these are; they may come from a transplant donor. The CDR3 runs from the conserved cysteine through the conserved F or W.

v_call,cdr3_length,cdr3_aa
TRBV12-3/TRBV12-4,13,CASSKTGADTQYF
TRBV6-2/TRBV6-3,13,CASTGSQLQKQYF
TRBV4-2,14,CASSQADSTDTQYF
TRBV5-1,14,CASSLGHFPYEQYF
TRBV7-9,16,CASSSPGDRGNQPQHF
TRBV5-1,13,CASRNIENTEAFF
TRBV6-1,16,CASSIVWTSYADTQYF
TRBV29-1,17,CSVTDRAKRPMNTEAFF
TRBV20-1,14,CSARNRLGNQPQHF
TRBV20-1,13,CSARVPGTYEQYF
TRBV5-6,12,CASSSGPGQGDF
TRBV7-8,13,CASSADPGSPLHF
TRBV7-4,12,CASSIPPNEQYF
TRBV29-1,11,CSSMSSDTQYF
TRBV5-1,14,CASSLNGGKETQYF
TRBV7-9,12,CASNRGISGYTF
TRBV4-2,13,CASSQGSGYEQYF
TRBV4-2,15,CASSQRQGGNYGYTF
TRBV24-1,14,CATSDPASSYEQYF
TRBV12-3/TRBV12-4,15,CASSLPAGVCETQYF
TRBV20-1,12,CSASERPYEQYF
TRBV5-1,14,CASSFGRERDTQYF
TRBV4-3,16,CASSQEGGEDDYEQYF
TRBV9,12,CASSSGTAEAFF
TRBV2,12,CASSERGFGYTF
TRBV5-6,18,CASSLAGFRTDPQETQYF
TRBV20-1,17,CSAGGGQGAGGNQPQHF
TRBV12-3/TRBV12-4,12,CASSEKNQPQHF
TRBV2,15,CASRRAGTSYETQYF
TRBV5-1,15,CASSLEWVGQGEAFF
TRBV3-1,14,CASSHRLYQETQYF
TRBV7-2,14,CASSYPGAYNEQFF
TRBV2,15,CASSEARGVQETQYF
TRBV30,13,CAWSAGFETPLHF
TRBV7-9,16,CASSPPVGSNTGELFF
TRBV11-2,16,CASTTVTSAFTDTQYF
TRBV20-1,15,CSARERTGLSYEQYF
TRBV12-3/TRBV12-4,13,CASTQRQRNTIYF